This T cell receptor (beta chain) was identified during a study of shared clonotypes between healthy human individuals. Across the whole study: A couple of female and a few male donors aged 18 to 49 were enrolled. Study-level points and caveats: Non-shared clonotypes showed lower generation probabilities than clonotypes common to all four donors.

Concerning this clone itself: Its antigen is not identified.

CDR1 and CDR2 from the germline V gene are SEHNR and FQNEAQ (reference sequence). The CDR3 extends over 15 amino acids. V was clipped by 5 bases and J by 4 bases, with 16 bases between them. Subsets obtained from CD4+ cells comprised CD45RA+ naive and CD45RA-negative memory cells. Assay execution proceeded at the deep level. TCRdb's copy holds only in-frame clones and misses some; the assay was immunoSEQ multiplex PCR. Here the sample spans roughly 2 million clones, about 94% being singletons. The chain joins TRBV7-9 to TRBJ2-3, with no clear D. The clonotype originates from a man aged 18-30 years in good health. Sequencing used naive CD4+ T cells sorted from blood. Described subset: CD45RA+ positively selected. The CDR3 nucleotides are TGTGCCAGCAGCCCTCGTTCCGGCTCCCCAGATACGCAGTATTTT. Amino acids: CASSPRSGSPDTQYF.